These T cell receptor beta chains were read from a single sample in a study of human T cells and chemical hapten exposure. TCRdb passed the RACE reads through MiXCR, listing each CDR3 protein once. The table has about 360,000 distinct CDR3 sequences, approximately 4.4% seen once. Source: whole blood, taken in connection with sensitization to the hapten diphenylcyclopropenone (DPC). All receptors derive from a woman between 45 and 65 years old with alopecia areata. Some clones in this sample may be carry-over from other donors' samples. Both conserved end residues are part of each CDR3. Size is omitted from some rows. Given values are once, few, many or a class for expanded clones.

V,size,CDR3
TRBV7-9,many,CASSRQGVRETQYF
TRBV3-1,few,CASSQKGVYEQYF
TRBV4-1,.,CASSQEGANTEAFF
TRBV5-1,many,CASLGTSGRKKDEQFF
TRBV5-6,many,CASSLLLSSHEQFF
TRBV5-1,many,CASTLRGANTGELFF
TRBV7-6,many,CASSPSQDLHPAGTYEQYF
TRBV20-1,.,CSARGASMYEQYF
TRBV9,many,CASSYDGGNTGELFF
TRBV12-3/TRBV12-4,many,CASSAGTVNTEAFF
TRBV4-1,many,CASSQVLYNEQFF
TRBV4-2,.,CASSQERLATNTGELFF
TRBV18,few,CASSPDEYYEQYF
TRBV5-1,few,CASSHRQLDNSPLHF
TRBV6-2/TRBV6-3,few,CASRWTGWNEQFF
TRBV29-1,many,CSVDRGALYGYTF
TRBV12-3/TRBV12-4,many,CASSPGDRVNTEAFF
TRBV6-2/TRBV6-3,.,CASSGTGREVETQYF
TRBV18,many,CASSPVNRVTDTQYF
TRBV10-3,few,CAIRMGAQETQYF
TRBV27,.,CASSFLLAGGPNTQYF
TRBV6-2/TRBV6-3,many,CASTTPGLAGASYEQYF